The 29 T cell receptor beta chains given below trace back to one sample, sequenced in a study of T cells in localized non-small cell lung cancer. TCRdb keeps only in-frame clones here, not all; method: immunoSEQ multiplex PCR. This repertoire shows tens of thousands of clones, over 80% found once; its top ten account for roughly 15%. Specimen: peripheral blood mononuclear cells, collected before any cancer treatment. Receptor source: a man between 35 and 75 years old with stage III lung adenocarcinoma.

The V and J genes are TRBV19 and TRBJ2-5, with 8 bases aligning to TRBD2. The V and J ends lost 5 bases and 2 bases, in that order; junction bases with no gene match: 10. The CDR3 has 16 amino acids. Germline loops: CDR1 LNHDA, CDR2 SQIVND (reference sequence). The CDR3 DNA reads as TGTGCCAGTAGTGACCTATGGCGGGGGGCTCAAGAGACCCAGTACTTC. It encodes CASSDLWRGAQETQYF.

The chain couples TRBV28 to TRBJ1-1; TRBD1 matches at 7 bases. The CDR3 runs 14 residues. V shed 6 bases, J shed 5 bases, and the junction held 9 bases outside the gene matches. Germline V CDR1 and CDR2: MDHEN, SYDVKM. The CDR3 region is CASRTGTASTEAFF. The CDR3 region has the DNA TGTGCCAGCAGGACCGGGACAGCCAGTACTGAAGCTTTCTTT.

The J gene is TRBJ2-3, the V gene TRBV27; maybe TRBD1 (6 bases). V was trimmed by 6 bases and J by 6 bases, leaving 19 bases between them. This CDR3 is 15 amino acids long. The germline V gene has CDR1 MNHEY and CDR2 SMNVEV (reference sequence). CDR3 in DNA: TGTGCCAGCAGGCCTAGGGTTGCCAGGGGCGATACGCAGTATTTT. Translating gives CASRPRVARGDTQYF.

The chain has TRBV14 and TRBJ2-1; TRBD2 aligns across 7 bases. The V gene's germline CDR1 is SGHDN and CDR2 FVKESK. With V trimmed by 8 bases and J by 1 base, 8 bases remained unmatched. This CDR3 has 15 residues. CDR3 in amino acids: CASSRGGSSYNEQFF. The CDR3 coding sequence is TGTGCCAGCTCAAGGGGAGGGTCGTCCTACAATGAGCAGTTCTTC.

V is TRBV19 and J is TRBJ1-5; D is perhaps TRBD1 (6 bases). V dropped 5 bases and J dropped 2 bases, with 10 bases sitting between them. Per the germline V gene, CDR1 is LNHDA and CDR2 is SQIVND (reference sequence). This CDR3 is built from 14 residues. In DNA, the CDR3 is TGTGCCAGTAGTTGGGGGCGGGGCAATCAGCCCCAGCATTTT. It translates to CASSWGRGNQPQHF.

CDR3 nucleotides: TGTGCCAGCACCCCCGGTCCCCGACAGGGCACCTACGAGCAGTACTTC. Protein: CASTPGPRQGTYEQYF. The rearrangement links TRBV21-1 to TRBJ2-7; TRBD1, the D gene given by the table, was not confirmed from the DNA. TRBV21-1 is a pseudogene. The CDR3 runs 16 residues.

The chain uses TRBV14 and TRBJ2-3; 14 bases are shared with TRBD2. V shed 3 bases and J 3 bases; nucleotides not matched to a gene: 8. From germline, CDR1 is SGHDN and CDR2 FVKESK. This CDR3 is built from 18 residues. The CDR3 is CASSQFTGTSGRTDTQYF. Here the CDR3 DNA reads TGTGCCAGCAGCCAGTTTACCGGGACTAGCGGGAGAACAGATACGCAGTATTTT.

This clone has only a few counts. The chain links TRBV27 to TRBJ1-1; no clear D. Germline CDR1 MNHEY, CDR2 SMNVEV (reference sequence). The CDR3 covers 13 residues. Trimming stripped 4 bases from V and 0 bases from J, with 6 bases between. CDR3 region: CASSSRMNTEAFF. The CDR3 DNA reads TGTGCCAGCAGTTCCCGGATGAACACTGAAGCTTTCTTT.

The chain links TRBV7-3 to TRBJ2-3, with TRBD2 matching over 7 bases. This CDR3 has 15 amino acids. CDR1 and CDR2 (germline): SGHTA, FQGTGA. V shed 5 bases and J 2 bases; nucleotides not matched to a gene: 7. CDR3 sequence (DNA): TGTGCCAGCAGCCTCCAGCGGGGCCACACAGATACGCAGTATTTT. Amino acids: CASSLQRGHTDTQYF.

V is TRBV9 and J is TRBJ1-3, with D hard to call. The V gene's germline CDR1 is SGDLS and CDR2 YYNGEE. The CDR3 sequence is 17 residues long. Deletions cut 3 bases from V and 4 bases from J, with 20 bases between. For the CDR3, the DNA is TGTGCCAGCAGCGCCTCCCTTACCGGGCCTTGGGGAAACACCATATATTTT. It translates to CASSASLTGPWGNTIYF.

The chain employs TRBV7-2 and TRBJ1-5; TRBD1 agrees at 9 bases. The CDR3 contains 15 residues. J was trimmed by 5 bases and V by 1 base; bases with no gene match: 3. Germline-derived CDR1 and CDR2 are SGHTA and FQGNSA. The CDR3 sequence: CASSLGGQGYQPQHF. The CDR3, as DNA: TGTGCCAGCAGCTTAGGGGGACAGGGATATCAGCCCCAGCATTTT.

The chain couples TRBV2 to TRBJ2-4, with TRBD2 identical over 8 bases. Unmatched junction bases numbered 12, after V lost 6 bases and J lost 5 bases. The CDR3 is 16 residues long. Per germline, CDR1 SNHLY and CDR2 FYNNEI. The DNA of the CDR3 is TGTGCCAGCAGGAGCGGGAGAAGGGGACTGGAAAACATTCAGTACTTC. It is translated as CASRSGRRGLENIQYF.

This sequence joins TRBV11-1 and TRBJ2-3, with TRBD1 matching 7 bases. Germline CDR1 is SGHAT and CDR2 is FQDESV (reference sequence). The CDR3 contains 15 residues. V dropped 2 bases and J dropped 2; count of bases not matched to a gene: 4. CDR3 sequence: CASSLQGENTDTQYF. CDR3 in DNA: TGTGCCAGCAGCTTACAGGGGGAGAACACAGATACGCAGTATTTT. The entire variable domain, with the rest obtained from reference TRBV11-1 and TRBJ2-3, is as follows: EAEVAQSPRYKITEKSQAVAFWCDPISGHATLYWYRQILGQGPELLVQFQDESVVDDSQLPKDRFSAERLKGVDSTLKIQPAELGDSAMYLCASSLQGENTDTQYFGPGTRLTVL.

The CDR3 loop reads CATRGGGDPGANVLTF. The DNA of the CDR3 is TGTGCCACCCGCGGAGGGGGCGATCCTGGGGCCAACGTCCTGACTTTC. The chain combines TRBV7-3 with TRBJ2-6, with D maybe TRBD1 (7 bases). Germline V gene lookup returns CDR1 SGHTA and CDR2 FQGTGA. This CDR3 is built from 16 residues. Trimming shortened V by 10 bases and J by 2 bases, and 18 bases separated the two germline ends.

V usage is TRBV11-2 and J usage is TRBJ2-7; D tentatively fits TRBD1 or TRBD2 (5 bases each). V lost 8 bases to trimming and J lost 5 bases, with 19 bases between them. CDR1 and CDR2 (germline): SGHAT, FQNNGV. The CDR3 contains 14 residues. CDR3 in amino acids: CASLSSGGADEQYF. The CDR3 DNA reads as TGTGCCAGCCTCTCGAGCGGTGGGGCCGACGAGCAGTACTTC.

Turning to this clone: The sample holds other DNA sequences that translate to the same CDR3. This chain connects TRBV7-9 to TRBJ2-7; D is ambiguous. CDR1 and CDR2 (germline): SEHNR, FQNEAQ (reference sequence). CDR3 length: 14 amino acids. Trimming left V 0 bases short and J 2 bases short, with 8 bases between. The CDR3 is CASSLALLPYEQYF. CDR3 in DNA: TGTGCCAGCAGCTTAGCCCTCCTGCCCTACGAGCAGTACTTC. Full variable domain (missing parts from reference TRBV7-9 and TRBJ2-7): DTGVSQNPRHKITKRGQNVTFRCDPISEHNRLYWYRQTLGQGPEFLTYFQNEAQLEKSRLLSDRFSAERPKGSFSTLEIQRTEQGDSAMYLCASSLALLPYEQYFGPGTRLTVT.

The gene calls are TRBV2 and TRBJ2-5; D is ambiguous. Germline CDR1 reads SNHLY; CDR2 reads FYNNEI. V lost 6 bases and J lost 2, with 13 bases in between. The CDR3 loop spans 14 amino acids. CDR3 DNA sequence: TGTGCCAGCAGCCCCCGGTGGACGCAAGAGACCCAGTACTTC. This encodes CASSPRWTQETQYF.

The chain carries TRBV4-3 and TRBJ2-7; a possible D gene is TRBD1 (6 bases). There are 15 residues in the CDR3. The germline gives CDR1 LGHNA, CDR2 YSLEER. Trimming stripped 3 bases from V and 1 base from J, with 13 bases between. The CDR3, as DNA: TGCGCCAGCAGCCAGACCCGGGACACGTCCTACGAGCAGTACTTC. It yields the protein CASSQTRDTSYEQYF.

CDR3 coding DNA: TGTGCCAGCAGCCTAAATTCGGGGGAGTACTACGAGCAGTACTTC. Translation: CASSLNSGEYYEQYF. The rearrangement joins TRBV11-2 to TRBJ2-7; TRBD2 is a possible D gene (6 bases). Germline CDR1 SGHAT, CDR2 FQNNGV. The germline V and J ends were trimmed by 5 bases and 3 bases, with 17 bases remaining between them. The CDR3 contains 15 residues.

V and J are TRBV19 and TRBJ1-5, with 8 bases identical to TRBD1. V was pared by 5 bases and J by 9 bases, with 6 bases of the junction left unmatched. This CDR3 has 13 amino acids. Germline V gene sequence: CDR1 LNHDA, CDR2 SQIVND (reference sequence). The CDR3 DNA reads TGTGCCAGTAGTCCGGACAGGGCGGGGCCCCAGCATTTT. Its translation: CASSPDRAGPQHF.

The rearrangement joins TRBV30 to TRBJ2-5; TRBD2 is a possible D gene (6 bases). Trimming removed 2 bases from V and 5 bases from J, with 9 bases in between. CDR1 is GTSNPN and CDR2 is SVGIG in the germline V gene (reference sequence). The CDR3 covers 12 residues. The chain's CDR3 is CAWSPRGETQYF. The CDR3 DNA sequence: TGTGCCTGGAGTCCCCGGGGGGAGACCCAGTACTTC. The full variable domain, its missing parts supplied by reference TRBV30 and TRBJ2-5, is SQTIHQWPATLVQPVGSPLSLECTVEGTSNPNLYWYRQAAGRGLQLLFYSVGIGQISSEVPQNLSASRPQDRQFILSSKKLLLSDSGFYLCAWSPRGETQYFGPGTRLLVL.

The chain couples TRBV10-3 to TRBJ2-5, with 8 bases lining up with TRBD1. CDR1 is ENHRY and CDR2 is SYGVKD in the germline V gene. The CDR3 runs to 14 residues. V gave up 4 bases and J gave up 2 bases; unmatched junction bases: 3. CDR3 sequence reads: CAISATGGQETQYF. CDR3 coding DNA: TGTGCCATCAGTGCCACAGGGGGTCAAGAGACCCAGTACTTC.

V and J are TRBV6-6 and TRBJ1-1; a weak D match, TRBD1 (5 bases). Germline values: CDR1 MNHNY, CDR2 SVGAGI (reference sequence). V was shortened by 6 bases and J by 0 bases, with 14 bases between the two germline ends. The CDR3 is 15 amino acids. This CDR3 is CASSIQGRLNTEAFF. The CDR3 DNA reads TGTGCCAGCAGCATTCAGGGACGGCTGAACACTGAAGCTTTCTTT.

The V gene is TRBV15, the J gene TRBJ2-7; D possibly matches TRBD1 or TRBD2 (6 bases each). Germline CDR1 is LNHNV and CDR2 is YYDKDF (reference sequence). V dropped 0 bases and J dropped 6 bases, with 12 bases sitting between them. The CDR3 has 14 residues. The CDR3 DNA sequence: TGTGCCACCAGCAGAGATATAGGGGGGCTCGAGCAGTACTTC. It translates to CATSRDIGGLEQYF.

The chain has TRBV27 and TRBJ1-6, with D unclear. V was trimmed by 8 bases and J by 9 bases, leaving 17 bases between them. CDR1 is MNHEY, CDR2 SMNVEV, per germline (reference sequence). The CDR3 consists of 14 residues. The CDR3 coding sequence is TGTGCCAGCGGTGGGCACCAAGGTAGTTCACCCCTCCACTTT. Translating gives CASGGHQGSSPLHF.

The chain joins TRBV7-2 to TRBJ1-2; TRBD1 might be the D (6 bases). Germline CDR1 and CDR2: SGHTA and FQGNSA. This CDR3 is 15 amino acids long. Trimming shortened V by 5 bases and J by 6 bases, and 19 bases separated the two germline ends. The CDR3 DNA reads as TGTGCCAGCAGCCCTAGGGGGGGCGCGATGCATGGCTACACCTTC. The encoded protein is CASSPRGGAMHGYTF.

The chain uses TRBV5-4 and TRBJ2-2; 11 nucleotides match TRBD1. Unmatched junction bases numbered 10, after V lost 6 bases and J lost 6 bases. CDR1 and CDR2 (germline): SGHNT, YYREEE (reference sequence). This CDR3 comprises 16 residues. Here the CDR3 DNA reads TGTGCCAGCAACCACGGCGGGACAGGGGGGTCCGGGGAGCTGTTTTTT. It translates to CASNHGGTGGSGELFF.

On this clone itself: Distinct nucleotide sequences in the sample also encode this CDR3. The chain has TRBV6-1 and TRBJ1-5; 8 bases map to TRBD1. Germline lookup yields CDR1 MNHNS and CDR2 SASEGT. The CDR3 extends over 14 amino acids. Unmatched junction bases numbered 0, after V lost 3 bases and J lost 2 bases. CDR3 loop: CASSEGQGNQPQHF. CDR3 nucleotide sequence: TGTGCCAGCAGTGAGGGACAGGGCAATCAGCCCCAGCATTTT.

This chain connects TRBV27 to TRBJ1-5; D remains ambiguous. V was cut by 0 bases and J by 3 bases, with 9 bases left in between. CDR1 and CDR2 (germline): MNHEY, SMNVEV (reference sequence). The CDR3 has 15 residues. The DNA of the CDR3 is TGTGCCAGCAGTTTATCGAGATTCGACAATCAGCCCCAGCATTTT. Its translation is CASSLSRFDNQPQHF.